The 30 T cell receptor beta chains presented below share a single source sample, sequenced in a study of T cell responses to AZD1222 COVID-19 vaccine. Clones were read by immunoSEQ multiplex PCR, and TCRdb kept only the in-frame ones, dropping some. The table shows approximately 150,000 clones, with around 94% occurring only once. The specimen comprised peripheral blood, sampled 28 days after the second AZD1222 dose. The origin of the receptors is an adult who received the AZD1222 COVID-19 vaccine.

V is TRBV6-5 and J is TRBJ1-3, with D uncertain. CDR1 and CDR2 from the germline V gene are MNHEY and SVGAGI. There are 14 residues in the CDR3. V gave up 5 bases and J gave up 4 bases, with 12 bases separating them. CDR3 residues: CASSRGFAGNTIYF. Here the CDR3 DNA reads TGTGCCAGCAGTCGGGGTTTCGCGGGAAACACCATATATTTT.

V usage is TRBV20-1 and J usage is TRBJ1-6; D unresolved. The germline V and J ends were trimmed by 3 bases and 9 bases, with 21 bases remaining between them. CDR3 size: 16 residues. Germline CDR1 DFQATT, CDR2 SNEGSKA (reference sequence). The CDR3 loop reads CSASSPPGERISPLHF. CDR3 nucleotides: TGCAGTGCTAGTTCCCCTCCCGGTGAGCGAATTTCACCCCTCCACTTT.

The rearrangement joins TRBV9 to TRBJ2-3; 12 bases fit TRBD2. The CDR3 loop spans 15 amino acids. J was trimmed by 9 bases and V by 0 bases; bases with no gene match: 5. CDR1 and CDR2 from the germline V gene are SGDLS and YYNGEE. Here the CDR3 reads CASSVDLAGGKTQYF. Here the CDR3 DNA reads TGTGCCAGCAGCGTAGATCTAGCGGGGGGGAAGACGCAGTATTTT.

This rearrangement joins TRBV4-1 to TRBJ1-4; tentatively, D is TRBD1 (5 bases). The CDR3 runs to 13 residues. Looked up from germline, CDR1 is MGHRA and CDR2 is YSYEKL. With 4 bases removed from V and 8 bases from J, the gap between germline ends came to 11 bases. CDR3 DNA: TGCGCCAGCAGCCGAGGGGCGCGGGAAAAACTGTTTTTT. Protein: CASSRGAREKLFF.

This sequence joins TRBV18 and TRBJ1-2; a weak D match, TRBD1 (6 bases). The germline CDR1 and CDR2 sequences are KGHSH and LQKENI. V was pared by 5 bases and J by 0 bases, with 13 bases between. This CDR3 contains 15 residues. CDR3 residues: CASSSNRDPNYGYTF. DNA for the CDR3: TGTGCCAGCTCATCTAACAGGGACCCTAACTATGGCTACACCTTC. The entire variable domain, with the rest obtained from reference TRBV18 and TRBJ1-2, is as follows: NAGVMQNPRHLVRRRGQEARLRCSPMKGHSHVYWYRQLPEEGLKFMVYLQKENIIDESGMPKERFSAEFPKEGPSILRIQQVVRGDSAAYFCASSSNRDPNYGYTFGSGTRLTVV.

The V gene is TRBV4-2, the J gene TRBJ1-1; TRBD1 is a possible D gene (6 bases). The CDR3 spans 16 residues. Trimming shortened V by 1 base and J by 0 bases, and 12 bases separated the two germline ends. Per germline, CDR1 LGHNA and CDR2 YNFKEQ. The CDR3 sequence: CASSQAKQGMNTEAFF. In DNA form, the CDR3 reads TGTGCCAGCAGCCAAGCCAAACAGGGAATGAACACTGAAGCTTTCTTT.

The genes are TRBV5-6 and TRBJ1-4; D is unclear. The CDR3 contains 15 residues. V lost 4 bases to trimming and J lost 6 bases, with 16 bases between them. Germline V CDR1 and CDR2: SGHDT, YYEEEE. CDR3 sequence: CASSRTSAIDEKLFF. The CDR3 bases are TGTGCCAGCAGCCGAACCTCGGCAATCGATGAAAAACTGTTTTTT. Drawing the rest from reference TRBV5-6 and TRBJ1-4, the complete variable domain is DAGVTQSPTHLIKTRGQQVTLRCSPKSGHDTVSWYQQALGQGPQFIFQYYEEEERQRGNFPDRFSGHQFPNYSSELNVNALLLGDSALYLCASSRTSAIDEKLFFGSGTQLSVL.

To note about this clone: Other DNA sequences of this sample code for an identical CDR3. The chain carries TRBV7-2 and TRBJ1-1, with 8 bases matching TRBD1. V trimming: 3 bases; J trimming: 4 bases; junction bases outside the gene matches: 1. Germline V lookup: CDR1 SGHTA, CDR2 FQGNSA. The CDR3 loop spans 13 amino acids. This CDR3 reads CASSFQGATEAFF. In nucleotides, the CDR3 is TGTGCCAGCAGCTTCCAGGGGGCCACTGAAGCTTTCTTT.

This clone showed up just once. The chain couples TRBV27 to TRBJ1-3; D is uncertain. CDR1 MNHEY and CDR2 SMNVEV come from the germline V gene (reference sequence). V was cut by 6 bases and J by 5 bases, with 17 bases left in between. CDR3 length: 15 residues. The CDR3 reads CASSAVAAIRNTIYF. CDR3 coding DNA: TGTGCCAGCAGCGCAGTGGCGGCGATAAGAAACACCATATATTTT.

This chain links TRBV5-5 with TRBJ1-2; 10 bases match TRBD1. The CDR3 sequence is 17 residues long. The J segment lost 1 base and the V segment lost 4 bases, leaving 10 bases of the junction unmatched. Looked up from germline, CDR1 is SGHKS and CDR2 is YYEKEE (reference sequence). The CDR3 sequence: CASSPTPGQGVNYGYTF. The DNA for the CDR3 is TGTGCCAGCAGCCCAACTCCTGGACAGGGGGTTAACTATGGCTACACCTTC. The full variable domain, its missing parts supplied by reference TRBV5-5 and TRBJ1-2, is DAGVTQSPTHLIKTRGQQVTLRCSPISGHKSVSWYQQVLGQGPQFIFQYYEKEERGRGNFPDRFSARQFPNYSSELNVNALLLGDSALYLCASSPTPGQGVNYGYTFGSGTRLTVV.

In its sample, this clone was seen a few times. CDR3 protein: CASWGGQGAGELFF. In DNA form, the CDR3 reads TGTGCCAGCTGGGGCGGGCAGGGGGCCGGGGAGCTGTTTTTT. J is TRBJ2-2 and V is TRBV6-5, with TRBD1 matching 7 bases. The CDR3 is made up of 14 amino acids. The junction had 9 bases not matched to a gene; V was cut back by 8 bases and J by 6 bases. Per the germline V gene, CDR1 is MNHEY and CDR2 is SVGAGI.

The chain employs TRBV2 and TRBJ1-2; no clear D. The V end was cut by 3 bases, the J end by 4 bases, with 27 bases between. CDR3 length equals 19 residues. Germline-derived CDR1 and CDR2 are SNHLY and FYNNEI. The CDR3 DNA follows: TGTGCCAGCAGTGATCTGGTTGGCAGTCCCCATGGAGAGGGCTATGGCTACACCTTC. Its protein product is CASSDLVGSPHGEGYGYTF.

The chain has TRBV7-2 and TRBJ2-7; 8 bases are shared with TRBD1. This CDR3 has 14 amino acids. J lost 0 bases, V lost 3 bases, and 1 base had no gene match. Looked up from germline, CDR1 is SGHTA and CDR2 is FQGNSA. CDR3 loop: CASSFGTGSYEQYF. DNA of the CDR3: TGTGCCAGCAGCTTCGGGACAGGCTCCTACGAGCAGTACTTC.

The genes are TRBV4-2 and TRBJ1-6, with D unresolved. V was clipped by 1 base and J by 6 bases, with 13 bases between them. In germline, CDR1 is LGHNA, CDR2 YNFKEQ. The CDR3 consists of 16 residues. The CDR3 region has the DNA TGTGCCAGCAGCCAAGGTCCCCCGGGGTCTAATTCACCCCTCCACTTT. It translates to CASSQGPPGSNSPLHF.

The V gene is TRBV24-1, the J gene TRBJ1-2; D remains ambiguous. CDR1 is KGHDR and CDR2 is SFDVKD in the germline V gene. The length of the CDR3 is 14 residues. V lost 4 bases and J 3 bases, leaving 11 bases between the germline ends. The CDR3 DNA sequence: TGTGCCACCAGTGAGCCCCCGCGGGACTATGGCTACACCTTC. It encodes CATSEPPRDYGYTF.

The chain is built from TRBV3-1 (or the pseudogene TRBV3-2) and TRBJ1-6; D unclear. The V end was cut by 4 bases, the J end by 8 bases, with 9 bases between. The length of the CDR3 is 13 residues. The germline V gene has CDR1 LGHDT and CDR2 YNNKEL (reference sequence). The CDR3 here is CASSPLGDSPLHF. CDR3 DNA sequence: TGTGCCAGCAGCCCCCTCGGGGATTCACCCCTCCACTTT.

The chain uses TRBV28 and TRBJ1-5; 9 bases are a match to TRBD1. There are 15 residues in the CDR3. Germline assignment: CDR1 MDHEN and CDR2 SYDVKM. V trimming: 6 bases; J trimming: 9 bases; junction bases outside the gene matches: 12. CDR3 nucleotides: TGTGCCAGCAGGTTCCCCGGGACAGGGTCGTGGCCCCAGCATTTT. Encoded protein: CASRFPGTGSWPQHF.

V gene TRBV5-1 combines with J gene TRBJ1-1; possibly TRBD1 for D (6 bases). Germline CDR1 and CDR2: SGHRS and YFSETQ. V was trimmed by 1 base and J by 1 base, leaving 11 bases between them. The CDR3 consists of 15 residues. For the CDR3, the DNA is TGCGCCAGCAGCTTGACCGGGACACCGAACACTGAAGCTTTCTTT. Translated: CASSLTGTPNTEAFF.

The V call is TRBV24-1, the J call TRBJ2-2; D is undetermined. The V gene lost 6 bases and the J gene lost 0 bases, with 10 bases spanning the gap. Germline lookup yields CDR1 KGHDR and CDR2 SFDVKD. The CDR3 has 15 residues. The CDR3 spells CATSSSRANTGELFF. The CDR3 DNA follows: TGTGCCACCAGTTCGTCCCGAGCGAACACCGGGGAGCTGTTTTTT.

The V and J genes are TRBV3-1 (or the pseudogene TRBV3-2) and TRBJ2-3; 7 positions agree with TRBD2. The V segment lost 1 base and the J segment 0 bases; nucleotides outside the gene matches: 4. The CDR3 extends over 16 amino acids. Germline lookup yields CDR1 LGHDT and CDR2 YNNKEL (reference sequence). CDR3 loop: CASSQGSSGSTDTQYF. Here the CDR3 DNA reads TGTGCCAGCAGCCAAGGAAGTAGCGGGAGCACAGATACGCAGTATTTT.

The chain recombines TRBV2 with TRBJ1-2, with D tentatively TRBD1 (5 bases). Germline V gene lookup returns CDR1 SNHLY and CDR2 FYNNEI. The V end lost 1 base, the J end lost 8 bases, and 14 bases lay between the germline ends. This CDR3 spans 14 amino acids. The CDR3 DNA reads as TGTGCCAGCAGTGAAGGAGGGGTCGGCAGCGGCTACACCTTC. Translating it yields CASSEGGVGSGYTF.

This clone was seen just once. This chain uses TRBV7-2 with TRBJ1-5; 7 bases align to TRBD1. CDR1 and CDR2 (germline): SGHTA, FQGNSA. The CDR3 consists of 15 residues. The ends lost 2 bases at V and 3 bases at J; junction bases unmatched: 4. The CDR3 DNA is TGTGCCAGCAGCTTAACGACAGGGATCAATCAGCCCCAGCATTTT. Protein sequence: CASSLTTGINQPQHF.

CDR3 in DNA: TGTGCCAGCAGCGTTAGAACCGGGAGGACCTACAATGAGCAGTTCTTC. Its protein product is CASSVRTGRTYNEQFF. This chain uses TRBV9 with TRBJ2-1; TRBD2 matches at 7 bases. V shed 2 bases and J 2 bases; nucleotides not matched to a gene: 7. Looked up from germline, CDR1 is SGDLS and CDR2 is YYNGEE. This CDR3 is 16 amino acids long.

The gene calls are TRBV4-3 and TRBJ1-1, with 8 bases fitting TRBD1. J gave up 1 base and V 3 bases, and 4 bases lay outside the gene matches. Germline CDR1 reads LGHNA; CDR2 reads YSLEER. The CDR3 has 15 residues. The CDR3 coding sequence is TGCGCCAGCAGCCAGGAACAGGGGGGGAACACTGAAGCTTTCTTT. Translation gives CASSQEQGGNTEAFF.

V is TRBV11-2 and J is TRBJ2-7, with 7 bases that match TRBD1. V lost 5 bases, J lost 2 bases, and 3 bases stayed unmatched. CDR3 size: 13 residues. The germline V gene encodes CDR1 SGHAT and CDR2 FQNNGV. DNA of the CDR3: TGTGCCAGCAGCCCCGGGACAGCCTACGAGCAGTACTTC. Amino acids: CASSPGTAYEQYF.

The V and J genes are TRBV4-1 and TRBJ2-1, with TRBD1 as a possible D gene (6 bases). Trimming left V 1 base short and J 4 bases short, with 11 bases between. The CDR3 extends over 15 amino acids. Looked up from germline, CDR1 is MGHRA and CDR2 is YSYEKL. CDR3 amino acids: CASSQVGTQYNEQFF. For the CDR3, the DNA is TGCGCCAGCAGCCAAGTTGGGACACAGTACAATGAGCAGTTCTTC.

V and J are TRBV4-1 and TRBJ1-6; D uncertain. V lost 3 bases to trimming and J lost 7 bases, with 10 bases between them. Germline V gene sequence: CDR1 MGHRA, CDR2 YSYEKL. The CDR3 loop spans 14 amino acids. DNA of the CDR3: TGCGCCAGCAGCCAGGCAAAAGGGAATTCACCCCTCCACTTT. It codes for CASSQAKGNSPLHF.

The V gene is TRBV10-1, the J gene TRBJ1-1; 8 nucleotides line up with TRBD1. J was trimmed by 4 bases and V by 5 bases; bases with no gene match: 6. The CDR3 is made up of 14 amino acids. The germline gives CDR1 WNHNN, CDR2 SYGVQD (reference sequence). DNA for the CDR3: TGCGCCAGCAGTCAGGGACAGGTAAGCACTGAAGCTTTCTTT. Translated, it gives CASSQGQVSTEAFF.

V is TRBV5-4 and J is TRBJ2-3; D might be TRBD2 (5 bases). The CDR3 is made up of 15 amino acids. Germline V gene data show CDR1 as SGHNT and CDR2 as YYREEE (reference sequence). V shed 4 bases and J shed 2 bases, with 14 bases lying between them. CDR3 sequence reads: CASSPNSETTDTQYF. CDR3 nucleotide sequence: TGTGCCAGCAGCCCCAATAGCGAGACCACAGATACGCAGTATTTT.

This clone was detected a few times. The chain has TRBV27 and TRBJ1-1; TRBD1 aligns across 7 bases. CDR1 is MNHEY, CDR2 SMNVEV, per germline (reference sequence). This CDR3 has 14 amino acids. Trimming at V came to 8 bases and at J to 1 base, leaving 7 bases not matched to a gene. The CDR3 DNA is TGTGCCAGCCGTTCAGGGGGAACGAACACTGAAGCTTTCTTT. Protein sequence: CASRSGGTNTEAFF.